The 27 T cell receptor beta chains given below trace back to one sample, sequenced in a study of T cells in tumors after PD-1 blockade. Libraries were prepared by immunoSEQ multiplex PCR; TCRdb keeps only in-frame clonotypes and omits some of them. The sample records some 60,000 clones, around 77% being singletons. The specimen comprised PBMCs, sampled before anti-PD-1 treatment. Receptors were obtained from a human donor with basal cell carcinoma.

The V call is TRBV7-8, the J call TRBJ2-5, with 7 bases that match TRBD1. This CDR3 region has 15 residues. Germline CDR1 reads SGHVS; CDR2 reads FQNEAQ. Germline trimming cut 5 bases from V and 3 bases from J; bases unmatched to any gene: 9. The DNA for the CDR3 is TGTGCCAGCAGCGGTAGGAAAACAGGGGAAGAGACCCAGTACTTC. As protein: CASSGRKTGEETQYF.

The CDR3 sequence: CASSQTSGVPTDTQYF. CDR3 bases: TGCGCCAGCAGTCAAACTAGCGGGGTACCCACAGATACGCAGTATTTT. The chain combines TRBV5-1 with TRBJ2-3; 10 nucleotides agree with TRBD2. With V trimmed by 5 bases and J by 2 bases, 8 bases remained unmatched. The CDR3 contains 16 residues. CDR1 and CDR2 (germline): SGHRS, YFSETQ.

The CDR3 sequence: CASSIDTVNTEAFF. CDR3 nucleotides: TGTGCCAGTAGTATAGATACAGTGAACACTGAAGCTTTCTTT. V usage is TRBV19 and J usage is TRBJ1-1; D is unclear. V shed 0 bases and J shed 0 bases, with 5 bases lying between them. CDR3 size: 14 residues. Per germline, CDR1 LNHDA and CDR2 SQIVND (reference sequence).

This chain connects TRBV6-6 to TRBJ1-1, with D unclear. V lost 2 bases and J 1 base, leaving 11 bases between the germline ends. In germline, CDR1 is MNHNY, CDR2 SVGAGI (reference sequence). CDR3 length equals 15 residues. The CDR3 protein is CASSYPADGNTEAFF. In DNA form, the CDR3 reads TGTGCCAGCAGTTACCCAGCCGACGGGAACACTGAAGCTTTCTTT.

The chain recombines TRBV19 with TRBJ2-1, with D possibly called TRBD1 or TRBD2 (6 bases each). The CDR3 sequence is 16 residues long. V was trimmed by 5 bases and J by 5 bases, leaving 19 bases between them. Germline V gene lookup returns CDR1 LNHDA and CDR2 SQIVND (reference sequence). DNA for the CDR3: TGTGCCAGTAGTCCTGCAATGGGGGGCTACGACAATGAGCAGTTCTTC. This translates into CASSPAMGGYDNEQFF.

The DNA of the CDR3 is TGTGCCAGCAGCTTGGAGGGGGGGGTTAGCCTGGGAGATACGCAGTATTTT. Protein sequence: CASSLEGGVSLGDTQYF. This chain joins TRBV5-4 and TRBJ2-3, with a weak D call TRBD2 (7 bases). The germline CDR1 and CDR2 sequences are SGHNT and YYREEE (reference sequence). V was cut by 0 bases and J by 5 bases, with 19 bases left in between. This CDR3 comprises 17 residues.

This clone was seen a single time. This chain connects TRBV5-1 to TRBJ2-5; D is perhaps TRBD2 (6 bases). V gave up 0 bases and J gave up 1 base, with 10 bases separating them. CDR1 and CDR2 (germline): SGHRS, YFSETQ. This CDR3 is built from 15 residues. This CDR3 reads CASSLGGSGQETQYF. CDR3 DNA sequence: TGCGCCAGCAGCTTGGGTGGTAGCGGCCAAGAGACCCAGTACTTC.

The chain links TRBV6-2 or TRBV6-3 to TRBJ2-7; D unresolved. Trimming shortened V by 8 bases and J by 6 bases, and 11 bases separated the two germline ends. From germline, CDR1 is MNHEY and CDR2 SVGEGT. The CDR3 contains 11 residues. In DNA form, the CDR3 reads TGTGCCAGCCGCCGCTACGCCGAGCAGTACTTC. Its protein product is CASRRYAEQYF.

The count of this clone is one. This rearrangement joins TRBV7-3 to TRBJ2-5; D perhaps matches TRBD2 (7 bases). The length of the CDR3 is 15 residues. Looked up from germline, CDR1 is SGHTA and CDR2 is FQGTGA. V was trimmed by 2 bases and J by 4 bases, leaving 14 bases between them. The CDR3 spells CASSLAGGASETQYF. CDR3 DNA sequence: TGTGCCAGCAGCTTAGCTGGGGGGGCCTCAGAGACCCAGTACTTC.

This clone has just a few counts. The genes are TRBV19 and TRBJ1-2; tentatively, D is TRBD1 (6 bases). Germline CDR1 LNHDA, CDR2 SQIVND (reference sequence). Trimming removed 6 bases from V and 2 bases from J, with 10 bases in between. This CDR3 has 13 residues. The CDR3 sequence: CASRTGLNYGYTF. The CDR3 DNA follows: TGTGCCAGTAGGACAGGATTGAACTATGGCTACACCTTC. The full variable domain, rest sourced from reference TRBV19 and TRBJ1-2, is DGGITQSPKYLFRKEGQNVTLSCEQNLNHDAMYWYRQDPGQGLRLIYYSQIVNDFQKGDIAEGYSVSREKKESFPLTVTSAQKNPTAFYLCASRTGLNYGYTFGSGTRLTVV.

The gene calls are TRBV19 and TRBJ1-4; 8 bases agree with TRBD1. Germline trimming cut 6 bases from V and 2 bases from J; bases unmatched to any gene: 8. The CDR3 is made up of 16 amino acids. The V gene's germline CDR1 is LNHDA and CDR2 SQIVND (reference sequence). The CDR3: CASSRQGTRTNEKLFF. DNA of the CDR3: TGTGCCAGTAGCAGACAGGGGACGAGGACTAATGAAAAACTGTTTTTT.

The count of this clone is one. This chain links TRBV25-1 with TRBJ1-6, with D hard to call. Per the germline V gene, CDR1 is MGHDK and CDR2 is SYGVNS. This CDR3 has 13 residues. V lost 7 bases and J 7 bases, leaving 11 bases between the germline ends. CDR3: CASTGGLNSPLHF. The CDR3 region has the DNA TGTGCCAGCACCGGCGGTTTGAATTCACCCCTCCACTTT.

The genes are TRBV24-1 and TRBJ1-1; D unresolved. V dropped 7 bases and J dropped 1 base, with 9 bases sitting between them. CDR3 length: 13 amino acids. Germline-derived CDR1 and CDR2 are KGHDR and SFDVKD. The CDR3 here is CATRQTGNTEAFF. DNA for the CDR3: TGTGCCACCAGGCAGACGGGGAACACTGAAGCTTTCTTT.

This chain joins TRBV2 and TRBJ1-4, with TRBD1 matching 7 bases. This CDR3 has 14 amino acids. V dropped 8 bases and J dropped 3; count of bases not matched to a gene: 6. Per germline, CDR1 SNHLY and CDR2 FYNNEI. CDR3 sequence: CASARQGANEKLFF. The CDR3 DNA reads as TGTGCCAGCGCCCGACAGGGCGCTAATGAAAAACTGTTTTTT.

The V gene is TRBV5-1, the J gene TRBJ2-3, with 7 bases fitting TRBD1. Looked up from germline, CDR1 is SGHRS and CDR2 is YFSETQ. V lost 1 base to trimming and J lost 2 bases; unmatched junction nucleotides: 7. This CDR3 spans 16 amino acids. As DNA, the CDR3 is TGCGCCAGCAGCTTGTCGGTACAGGGGACCACAGATACGCAGTATTTT. Translating gives CASSLSVQGTTDTQYF.

This chain joins TRBV7-3 and TRBJ2-2; no definite D call. There are 16 residues in the CDR3. Germline V lookup: CDR1 SGHTA, CDR2 FQGTGA. V was clipped by 5 bases and J by 0 bases, with 13 bases between them. CDR3 residues: CASSPRIATNTGELFF. CDR3 in DNA: TGTGCCAGCAGCCCTCGGATAGCCACGAACACCGGGGAGCTGTTTTTT.

The chain is built from TRBV12-5 and TRBJ2-3, with 8 bases that match TRBD2. CDR1 and CDR2 (germline): LGHNT, FRNRAP. Losses at the gene ends were 5 bases for V and 0 bases for J; bases not matched to a gene: 4. The length of the CDR3 is 15 residues. In DNA, the CDR3 is TGTGCTAGTGGTCCGGGGGGGATTAGCACAGATACGCAGTATTTT. Translated, it gives CASGPGGISTDTQYF.

V usage is TRBV28 and J usage is TRBJ2-5; TRBD2 agrees at 10 bases. This CDR3 spans 13 amino acids. Unmatched junction bases numbered 2, after V lost 8 bases and J lost 2 bases. CDR1 is MDHEN, CDR2 SYDVKM, per germline. CDR3 amino acids: CASSSGGQETQYF. The CDR3, as DNA: TGTGCCAGCTCTAGCGGGGGTCAAGAGACCCAGTACTTC.

The genes are TRBV27 and TRBJ1-1, with 10 bases aligning to TRBD1. With 6 bases clipped from V and 5 bases from J, the junction kept 3 bases outside the gene matches. The CDR3 contains 13 residues. Germline CDR1 and CDR2: MNHEY and SMNVEV (reference sequence). CDR3 region: CASSQGQGTEAFF. CDR3 in DNA: TGTGCCAGCAGCCAGGGACAGGGGACTGAAGCTTTCTTT.

This clone was seen only once. CDR3 region: CASITSGGWGEQFF. The CDR3 coding sequence is TGTGCCAGCATTACTAGCGGGGGTTGGGGTGAGCAGTTCTTC. This chain joins TRBV7-8 and TRBJ2-1; TRBD2 matches 11 bases. V lost 7 bases and J lost 9; bases outside the gene matches: 8. The CDR3 loop spans 14 amino acids. CDR1 is SGHVS, CDR2 FQNEAQ, per germline.

This clone was detected only a few times. The gene calls are TRBV2 and TRBJ2-7; TRBD2 might be the D (5 bases). Germline V CDR1 and CDR2: SNHLY, FYNNEI. This CDR3 comprises 13 residues. V lost 4 bases and J lost 3, with 10 bases in between. The CDR3 sequence: CASSGGPDYEQYF. The CDR3 region has the DNA TGTGCCAGCAGTGGCGGGCCAGACTACGAGCAGTACTTC.

Ten or more counts support this clone. The same CDR3 also results from other DNA sequences found in this sample. V gene TRBV6-1 combines with J gene TRBJ1-2; D gene ambiguous. Trimming shortened V by 2 bases and J by 2 bases, and 6 bases separated the two germline ends. Germline assignment: CDR1 MNHNS and CDR2 SASEGT. The CDR3 is 13 residues long. Here the CDR3 DNA reads TGTGCCAGCAGTGAACGTAGGAACTATGGCTACACCTTC. Its protein product is CASSERRNYGYTF.

The rearrangement joins TRBV6-1 to TRBJ1-6, with 9 bases fitting TRBD1. With 3 bases clipped from V and 9 bases from J, the junction kept 9 bases outside the gene matches. This CDR3 comprises 16 residues. Germline V gene data show CDR1 as MNHNS and CDR2 as SASEGT. The CDR3 here is CASSDRHGTGPSPLHF. The CDR3, as DNA: TGTGCCAGCAGTGACCGACACGGGACAGGGCCTTCACCCCTCCACTTT.

This clone has only one observation. J is TRBJ1-2 and V is TRBV5-1, with D possibly matching TRBD1 (5 bases). Trimming cost V 0 bases and J 2 bases, with 5 bases left between them. The CDR3 has 13 amino acids. Germline CDR1 and CDR2: SGHRS and YFSETQ. This CDR3 is CASSLGQNYGYTF. In DNA form, the CDR3 reads TGCGCCAGCAGCTTGGGACAGAACTATGGCTACACCTTC.

This chain uses TRBV29-1 with TRBJ1-2, with 8 bases lining up with TRBD1. This CDR3 has 12 residues. Germline loops: CDR1 SQVTM, CDR2 ANQGSEA. V was clipped by 6 bases and J by 6 bases; unmatched bases: 6. This CDR3 reads CSVKSGGNGYTF. The CDR3 DNA reads as TGCAGCGTGAAGTCAGGGGGCAATGGCTACACCTTC.

The CDR3 region is CASSLIGGGAETQYF. The CDR3 nucleotides read TGTGCCAGCAGCTTAATCGGCGGGGGGGCAGAGACCCAGTACTTC. This chain links TRBV7-9 with TRBJ2-5; TRBD2 matches at 9 bases. Germline assignment: CDR1 SEHNR and CDR2 FQNEAQ (reference sequence). The V and J ends lost 2 bases and 4 bases, in that order; junction bases with no gene match: 5. This CDR3 has 15 residues.

This clone was seen a single time. This chain links TRBV7-8 with TRBJ2-5, with 9 bases matching TRBD2. Germline lookup yields CDR1 SGHVS and CDR2 FQNEAQ. The CDR3 has 15 amino acids. J gave up 4 bases and V 1 base, and 4 bases lay outside the gene matches. The CDR3 here is CASSLVRGGAETQYF. The CDR3, as DNA: TGTGCCAGCAGCTTAGTGCGGGGGGGGGCAGAGACCCAGTACTTC.